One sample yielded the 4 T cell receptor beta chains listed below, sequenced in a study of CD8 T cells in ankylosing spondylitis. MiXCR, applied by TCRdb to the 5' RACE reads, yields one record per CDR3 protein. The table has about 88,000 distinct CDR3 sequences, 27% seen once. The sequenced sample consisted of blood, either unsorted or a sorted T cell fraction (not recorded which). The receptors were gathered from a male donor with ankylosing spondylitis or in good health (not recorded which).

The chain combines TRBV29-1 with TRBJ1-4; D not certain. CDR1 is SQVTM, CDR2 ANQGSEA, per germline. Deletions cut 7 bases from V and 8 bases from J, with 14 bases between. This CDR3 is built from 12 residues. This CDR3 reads CSAGQVEEKLFF. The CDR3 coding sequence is TGCAGCGCTGGGCAGGTGGAGGAAAAACTGTTTTTT.

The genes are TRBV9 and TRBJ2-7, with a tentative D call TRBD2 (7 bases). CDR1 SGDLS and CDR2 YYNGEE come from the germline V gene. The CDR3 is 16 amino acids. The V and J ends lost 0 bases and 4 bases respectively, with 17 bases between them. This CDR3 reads CASSVAGGLAAYEQYF. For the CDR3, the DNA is TGTGCCAGCAGCGTAGCTGGGGGGCTAGCGGCATACGAGCAGTACTTC.

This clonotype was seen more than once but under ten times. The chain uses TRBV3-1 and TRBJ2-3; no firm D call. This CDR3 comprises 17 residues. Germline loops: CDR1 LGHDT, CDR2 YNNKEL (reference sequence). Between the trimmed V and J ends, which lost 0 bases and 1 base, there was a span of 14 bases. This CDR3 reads CASSQDISGPRTDTQYF. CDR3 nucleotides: TGTGCCAGCAGCCAAGATATTTCCGGGCCCCGCACAGATACGCAGTATTTT.

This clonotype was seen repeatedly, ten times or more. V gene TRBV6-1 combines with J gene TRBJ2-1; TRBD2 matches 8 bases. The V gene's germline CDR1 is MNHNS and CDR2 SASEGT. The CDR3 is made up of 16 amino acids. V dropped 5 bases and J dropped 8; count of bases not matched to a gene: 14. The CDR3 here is CASSPTFAGGGDEQFF. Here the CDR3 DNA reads TGTGCCAGCAGTCCCACCTTCGCGGGAGGAGGCGATGAGCAGTTCTTC.